This TCR beta chain was recovered during a study of CD8+ T cells in alopecia areata. Extraction and reverse transcription of RNA yielded cDNA as the sequencing template. This table comes from immunoSEQ multiplex PCR, and its TCRdb copy is limited to in-frame clones, with some not included. The profile shows fewer than 150,000 clones, less than 60% of them singletons. Treatment of the sample: oral pan-JAK inhibitor, 5-10 mg twice daily. Sequencing used CD4+ T cells sorted from blood, obtained at week 24, from a patient treated with tofacitinib. This receptor was obtained from a human donor with alopecia areata.

The CDR3 is CASSPLGLGTEAFF. CDR3 coding DNA: TGTGCCAGCTCACCACTGGGACTCGGGACTGAAGCTTTCTTT. This sequence joins TRBV18 and TRBJ1-1; perhaps TRBD1 as D (5 bases). V lost 1 base and J lost 5, with 11 bases in between. Germline-derived CDR1 and CDR2 are KGHSH and LQKENI. The CDR3 is 14 amino acids.